The present TCR beta chain was sequenced within a study of cytomegalovirus exposure and HLA in healthy donors. The primer mix had 60 Vbeta and 13 Jbeta primers. Sequencing was performed with immunoSEQ multiplex PCR; in TCRdb, only in-frame clones are kept and a portion is missing. The table records tens of thousands of clones, approximately 75% of them present only once. Overall study findings and caveats: When analyzed later, a missense DCLRE1C variant was found to be linked to TCR beta V- and J-gene trimming.

Everyone who donated was a healthy bone marrow donor. There are 14 residues in the CDR3. Germline CDR1 reads SGHAT; CDR2 reads FQNNGV. The germline V and J ends were trimmed by 0 bases and 2 bases, with 7 bases remaining between them. Concerning this clone itself: Its antigen remains unknown.

The TCR comes from a man between 60 and 70 years old in good health and CMV-seropositive. Sequencing used PBMCs. The rearrangement links TRBV11-2 to TRBJ1-1; no firm D call. Here the CDR3 reads CASSLDIPNTEAFF. Here the CDR3 DNA reads TGTGCCAGCAGCTTAGATATCCCTAACACTGAAGCTTTCTTT.